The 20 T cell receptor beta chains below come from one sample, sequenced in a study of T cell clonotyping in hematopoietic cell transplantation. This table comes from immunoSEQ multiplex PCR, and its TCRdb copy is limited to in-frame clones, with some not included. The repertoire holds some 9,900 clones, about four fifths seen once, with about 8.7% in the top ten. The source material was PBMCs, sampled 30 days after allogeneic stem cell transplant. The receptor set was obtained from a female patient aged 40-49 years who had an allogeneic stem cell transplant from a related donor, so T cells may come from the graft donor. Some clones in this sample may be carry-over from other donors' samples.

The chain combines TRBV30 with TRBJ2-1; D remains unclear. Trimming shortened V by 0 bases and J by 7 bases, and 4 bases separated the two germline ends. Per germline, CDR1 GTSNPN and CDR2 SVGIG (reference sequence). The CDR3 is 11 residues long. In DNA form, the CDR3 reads TGTGCCTGGAGTGTAAAAAATGAGCAGTTCTTC. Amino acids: CAWSVKNEQFF. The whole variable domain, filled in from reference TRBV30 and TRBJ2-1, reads SQTIHQWPATLVQPVGSPLSLECTVEGTSNPNLYWYRQAAGRGLQLLFYSVGIGQISSEVPQNLSASRPQDRQFILSSKKLLLSDSGFYLCAWSVKNEQFFGPGTRLTVL.

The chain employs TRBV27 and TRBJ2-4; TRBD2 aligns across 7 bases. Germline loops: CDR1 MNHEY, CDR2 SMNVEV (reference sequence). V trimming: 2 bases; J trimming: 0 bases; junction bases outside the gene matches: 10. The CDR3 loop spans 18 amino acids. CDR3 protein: CASSLGRGSGVAKNIQYF. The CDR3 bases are TGTGCCAGCAGTTTAGGGCGGGGCAGCGGGGTAGCCAAAAACATTCAGTACTTC.

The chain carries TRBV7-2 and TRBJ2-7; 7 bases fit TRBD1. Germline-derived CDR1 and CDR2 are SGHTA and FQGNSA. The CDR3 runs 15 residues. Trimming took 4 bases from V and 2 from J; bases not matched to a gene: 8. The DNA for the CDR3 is TGTGCCAGCAGCTCTCAGGGGGACCCCCCCTACGAGCAGTACTTC. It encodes CASSSQGDPPYEQYF.

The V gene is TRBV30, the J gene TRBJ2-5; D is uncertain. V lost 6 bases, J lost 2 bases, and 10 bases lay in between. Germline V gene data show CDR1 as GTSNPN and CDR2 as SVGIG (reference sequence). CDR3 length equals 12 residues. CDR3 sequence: CACTFQQETQYF. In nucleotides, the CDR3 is TGTGCCTGTACCTTCCAACAAGAGACCCAGTACTTC.

The chain's CDR3 is CASSDPLDGTGELFF. CDR3 nucleotide sequence: TGTGCCAGCAGTGACCCCCTCGACGGCACCGGGGAGCTGTTTTTT. The V gene is TRBV6-1, the J gene TRBJ2-2; D is ambiguous. Between the trimmed V and J ends, which lost 3 bases and 4 bases, there was a span of 12 bases. This CDR3 is 15 amino acids long. Germline loops: CDR1 MNHNS, CDR2 SASEGT.

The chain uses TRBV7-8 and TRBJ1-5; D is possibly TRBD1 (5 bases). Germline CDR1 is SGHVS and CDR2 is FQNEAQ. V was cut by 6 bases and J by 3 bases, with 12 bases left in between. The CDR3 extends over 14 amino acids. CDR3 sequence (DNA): TGTGCCAGCAGTTTTACAGGCAACAATCAGCCCCAGCATTTT. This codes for CASSFTGNNQPQHF.

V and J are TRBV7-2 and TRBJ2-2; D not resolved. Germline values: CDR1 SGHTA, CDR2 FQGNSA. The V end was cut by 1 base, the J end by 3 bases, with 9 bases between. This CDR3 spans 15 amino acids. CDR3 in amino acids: CASSLGTMYTGELFF. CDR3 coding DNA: TGTGCCAGCAGCTTAGGAACTATGTACACCGGGGAGCTGTTTTTT.

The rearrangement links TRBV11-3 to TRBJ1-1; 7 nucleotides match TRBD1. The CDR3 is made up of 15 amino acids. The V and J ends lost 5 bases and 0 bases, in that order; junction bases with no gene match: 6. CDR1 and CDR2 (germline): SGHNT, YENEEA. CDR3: CASSRQGGLNTEAFF. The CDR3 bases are TGTGCCAGCAGCCGACAGGGTGGGTTGAACACTGAAGCTTTCTTT.

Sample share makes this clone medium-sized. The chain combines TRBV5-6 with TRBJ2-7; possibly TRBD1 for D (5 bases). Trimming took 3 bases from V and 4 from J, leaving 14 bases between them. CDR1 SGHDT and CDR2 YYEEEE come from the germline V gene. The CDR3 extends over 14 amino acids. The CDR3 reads CASSSEFRAYEQYF. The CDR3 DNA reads TGTGCCAGCAGCTCGGAATTCAGGGCTTACGAGCAGTACTTC.

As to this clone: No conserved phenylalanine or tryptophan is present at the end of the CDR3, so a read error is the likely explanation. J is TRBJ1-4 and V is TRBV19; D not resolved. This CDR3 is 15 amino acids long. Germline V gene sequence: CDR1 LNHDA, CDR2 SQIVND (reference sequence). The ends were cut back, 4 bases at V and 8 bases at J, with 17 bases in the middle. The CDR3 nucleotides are TGTGCCAGTAGTACTCACATTACCGACGGAGAAAAACTGTTTTGT. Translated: CASSTHITDGEKLFC.

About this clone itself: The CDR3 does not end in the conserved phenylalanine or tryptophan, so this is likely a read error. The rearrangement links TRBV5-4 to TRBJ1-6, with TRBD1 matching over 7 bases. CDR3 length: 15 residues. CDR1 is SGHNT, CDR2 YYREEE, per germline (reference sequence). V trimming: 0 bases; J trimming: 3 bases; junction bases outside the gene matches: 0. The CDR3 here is CASSLGDSYNSPLHL. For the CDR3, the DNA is TGTGCCAGCAGCTTGGGGGACAGCTATAATTCACCCCTCCACCTT.

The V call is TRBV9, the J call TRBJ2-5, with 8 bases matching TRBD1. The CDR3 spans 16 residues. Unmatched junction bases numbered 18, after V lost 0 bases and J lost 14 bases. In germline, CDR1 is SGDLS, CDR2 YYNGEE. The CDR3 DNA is TGTGCCAGCAGCGTAGAGGGTGTAGGTGGGGGACAGGACATTTACTTC. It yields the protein CASSVEGVGGGQDIYF.

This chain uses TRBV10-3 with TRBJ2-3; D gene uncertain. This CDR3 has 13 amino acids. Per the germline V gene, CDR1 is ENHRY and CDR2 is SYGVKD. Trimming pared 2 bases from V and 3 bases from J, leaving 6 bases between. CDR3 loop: CAISELGTDTQYF. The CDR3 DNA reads TGTGCCATCAGTGAGCTAGGGACAGATACGCAGTATTTT.

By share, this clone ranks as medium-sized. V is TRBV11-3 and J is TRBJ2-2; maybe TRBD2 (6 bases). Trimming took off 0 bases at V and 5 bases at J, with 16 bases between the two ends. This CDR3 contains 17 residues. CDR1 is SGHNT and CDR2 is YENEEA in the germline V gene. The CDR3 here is CASSLDRGRDWTGELFF. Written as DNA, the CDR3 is TGTGCCAGCAGCTTAGACCGCGGGCGGGATTGGACCGGGGAGCTGTTTTTT.

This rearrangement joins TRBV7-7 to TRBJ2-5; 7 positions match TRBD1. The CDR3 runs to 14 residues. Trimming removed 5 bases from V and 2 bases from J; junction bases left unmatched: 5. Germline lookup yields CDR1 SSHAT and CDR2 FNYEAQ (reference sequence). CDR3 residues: CASSRTGPQETQYF. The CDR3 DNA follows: TGTGCCAGCAGCCGGACAGGCCCTCAAGAGACCCAGTACTTC.

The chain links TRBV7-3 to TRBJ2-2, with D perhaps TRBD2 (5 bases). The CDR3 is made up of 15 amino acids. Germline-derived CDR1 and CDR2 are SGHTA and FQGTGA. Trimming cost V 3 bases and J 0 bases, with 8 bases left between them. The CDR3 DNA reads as TGTGCCAGCAGCTTCGGAGGATCGAACACCGGGGAGCTGTTTTTT. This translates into CASSFGGSNTGELFF.

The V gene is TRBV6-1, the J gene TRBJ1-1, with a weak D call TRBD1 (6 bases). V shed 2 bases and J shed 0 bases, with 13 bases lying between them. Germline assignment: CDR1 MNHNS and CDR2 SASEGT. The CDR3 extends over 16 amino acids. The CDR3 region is CASSERVGGLNTEAFF. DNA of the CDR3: TGTGCCAGCAGTGAAAGGGTCGGGGGGCTGAACACTGAAGCTTTCTTT.

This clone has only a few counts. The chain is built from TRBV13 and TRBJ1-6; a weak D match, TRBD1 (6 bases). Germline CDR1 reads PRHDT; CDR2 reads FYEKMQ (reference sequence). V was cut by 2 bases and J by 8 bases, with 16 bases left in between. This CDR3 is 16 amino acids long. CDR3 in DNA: TGTGCCAGCAGCTTAAGGGCAGGGGACGTGCATTCACCCCTCCACTTT. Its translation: CASSLRAGDVHSPLHF.

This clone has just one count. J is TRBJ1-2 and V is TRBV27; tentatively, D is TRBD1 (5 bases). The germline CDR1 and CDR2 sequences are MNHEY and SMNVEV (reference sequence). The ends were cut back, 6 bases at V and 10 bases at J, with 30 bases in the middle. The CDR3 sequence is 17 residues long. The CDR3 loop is CASRRRGGNDFRRAYTF. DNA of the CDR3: TGTGCCAGCAGACGTCGGGGCGGGAATGACTTCCGGAGGGCCTACACCTTC.

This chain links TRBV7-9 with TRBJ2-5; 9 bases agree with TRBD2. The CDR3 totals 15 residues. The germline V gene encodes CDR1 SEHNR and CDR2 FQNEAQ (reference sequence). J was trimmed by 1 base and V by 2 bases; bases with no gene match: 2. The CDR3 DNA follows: TGTGCCAGCAGCTTACCGACTAGCGGCCAAGAGACCCAGTACTTC. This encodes CASSLPTSGQETQYF.